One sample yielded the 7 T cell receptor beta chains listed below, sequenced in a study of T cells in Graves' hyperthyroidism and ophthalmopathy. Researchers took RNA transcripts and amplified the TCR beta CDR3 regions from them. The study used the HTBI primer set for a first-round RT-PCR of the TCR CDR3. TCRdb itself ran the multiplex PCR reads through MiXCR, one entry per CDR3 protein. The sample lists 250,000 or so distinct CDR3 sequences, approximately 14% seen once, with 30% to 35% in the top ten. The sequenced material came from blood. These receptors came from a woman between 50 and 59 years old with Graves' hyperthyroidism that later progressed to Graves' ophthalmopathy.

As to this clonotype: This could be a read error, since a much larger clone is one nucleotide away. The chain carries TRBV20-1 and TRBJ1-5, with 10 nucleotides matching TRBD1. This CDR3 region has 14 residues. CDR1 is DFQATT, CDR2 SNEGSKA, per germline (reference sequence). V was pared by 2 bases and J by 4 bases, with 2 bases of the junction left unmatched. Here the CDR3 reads CSARRDRGNQPQHF. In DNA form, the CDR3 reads TGCAGTGCTAGAAGGGACAGGGGAAATCAGCCCCAGCATTTT.

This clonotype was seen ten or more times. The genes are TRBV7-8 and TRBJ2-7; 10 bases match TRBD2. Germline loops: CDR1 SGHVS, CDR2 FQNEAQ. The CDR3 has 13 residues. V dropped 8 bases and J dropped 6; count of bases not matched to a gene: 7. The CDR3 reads CASLAGGFGEQYF. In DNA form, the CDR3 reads TGTGCCAGCTTAGCGGGAGGCTTTGGCGAGCAGTACTTC.

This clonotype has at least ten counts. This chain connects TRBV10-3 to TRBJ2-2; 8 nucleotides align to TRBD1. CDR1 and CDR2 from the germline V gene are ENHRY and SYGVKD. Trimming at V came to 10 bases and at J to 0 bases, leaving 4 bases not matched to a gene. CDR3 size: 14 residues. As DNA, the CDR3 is TGTGCCACTTTACAGGGGGCGAACACCGGGGAGCTGTTTTTT. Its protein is CATLQGANTGELFF.

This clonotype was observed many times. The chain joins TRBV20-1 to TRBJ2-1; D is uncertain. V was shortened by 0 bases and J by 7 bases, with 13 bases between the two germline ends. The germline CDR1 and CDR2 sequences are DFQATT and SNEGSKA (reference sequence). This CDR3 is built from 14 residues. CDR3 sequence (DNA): TGCAGTGCTAGAGACTCTACTCGATGGAATGAGCAGTTCTTC. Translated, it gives CSARDSTRWNEQFF.

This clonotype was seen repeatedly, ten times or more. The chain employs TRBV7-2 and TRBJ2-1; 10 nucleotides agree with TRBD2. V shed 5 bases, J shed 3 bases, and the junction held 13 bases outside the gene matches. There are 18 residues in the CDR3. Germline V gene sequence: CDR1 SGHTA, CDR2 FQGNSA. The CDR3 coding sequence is TGTGCCAGCAGCCCCTCTGCTAGCGGGAGCCCCCTCTACAATGAGCAGTTCTTC. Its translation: CASSPSASGSPLYNEQFF.

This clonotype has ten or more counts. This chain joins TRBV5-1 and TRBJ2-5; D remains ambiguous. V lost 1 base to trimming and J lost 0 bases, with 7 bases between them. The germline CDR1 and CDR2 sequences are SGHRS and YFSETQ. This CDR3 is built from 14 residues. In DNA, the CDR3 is TGCGCCAGCAGCTTGTACGGGTACCAAGAGACCCAGTACTTC. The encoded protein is CASSLYGYQETQYF.

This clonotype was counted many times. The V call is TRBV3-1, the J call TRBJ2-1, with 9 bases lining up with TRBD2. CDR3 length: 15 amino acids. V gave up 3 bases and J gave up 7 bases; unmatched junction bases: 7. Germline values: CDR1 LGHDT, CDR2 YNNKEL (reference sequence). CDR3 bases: TGTGCCAGCAGCCAGGACCTAGCGGGAAGGAATGAGCAGTTCTTC. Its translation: CASSQDLAGRNEQFF.